One sample yielded the 21 T cell receptor beta chains listed below, sequenced in a study of chemoradiotherapy in HPV16-positive cancers. Only in-frame clones appear in the TCRdb table, and some are missing; sequencing was by immunoSEQ multiplex PCR. The sample holds fewer than 25,000 clones, about nine tenths seen once. This sample comprised blood, obtained from a patient who underwent chemoradiotherapy. These receptors were collected from a human donor with HPV-associated anogenital cancer.

CDR3 DNA: TGTGCCAGCACCCGTAGCGGGGGACCGGGAGAGACCCAGTACTTC. Translation: CASTRSGGPGETQYF. This chain joins TRBV7-9 and TRBJ2-5; TRBD2 aligns across 9 bases. The CDR3 runs 15 residues. Unmatched junction bases numbered 10, after V lost 7 bases and J lost 4 bases. Germline assignment: CDR1 SEHNR and CDR2 FQNEAQ (reference sequence).

The sample holds a few counts of this clone. V is TRBV6-5 and J is TRBJ1-6, with D perhaps TRBD1 (5 bases). V was shortened by 6 bases and J by 11 bases, with 17 bases between the two germline ends. Germline CDR1 and CDR2: MNHEY and SVGAGI. The CDR3 totals 14 residues. For the CDR3, the DNA is TGTGCCAGCAGCGTCGTGGGGGATCGGACACCCCTCCACTTT. Encoded protein: CASSVVGDRTPLHF.

The rearrangement joins TRBV10-2 to TRBJ1-1; no clear D. V dropped 3 bases and J dropped 3 bases, with 11 bases sitting between them. CDR1 is WSHSY, CDR2 SAAADI, per germline. The CDR3 consists of 14 residues. The CDR3 is CASSEQKGHTEAFF. CDR3 DNA sequence: TGCGCCAGCAGTGAACAGAAGGGTCACACTGAAGCTTTCTTT.

CDR3 region: CASNPGQNNSPLHF. CDR3 coding DNA: TGTGCCAGCAACCCGGGACAGAATAATTCACCCCTCCACTTT. The chain recombines TRBV6-5 with TRBJ1-6, with 7 bases matching TRBD1. Germline values: CDR1 MNHEY, CDR2 SVGAGI. The CDR3 sequence is 14 residues long. The trim removed 7 bases at V and 5 bases at J, leaving 5 bases unmatched.

V and J are TRBV5-6 and TRBJ2-1, with 12 bases lining up with TRBD2. This CDR3 region has 15 residues. Germline lookup yields CDR1 SGHDT and CDR2 YYEEEE. J lost 8 bases, V lost 3 bases, and 6 bases had no gene match. This chain's CDR3 is CASSSGLAGYDEQFF. CDR3 nucleotides: TGTGCCAGCAGCTCCGGACTAGCGGGGTACGATGAGCAGTTCTTC. Filled out from reference TRBV5-6 and TRBJ2-1, the complete variable domain reads DAGVTQSPTHLIKTRGQQVTLRCSPKSGHDTVSWYQQALGQGPQFIFQYYEEEERQRGNFPDRFSGHQFPNYSSELNVNALLLGDSALYLCASSSGLAGYDEQFFGPGTRLTVL.

This chain connects TRBV7-9 to TRBJ1-4; D is unclear. Germline CDR1 SEHNR, CDR2 FQNEAQ (reference sequence). Deletions cut 3 bases from V and 5 bases from J, with 7 bases between. The CDR3 has 13 residues. The CDR3 sequence: CASSFEHNEKLFF. CDR3 DNA sequence: TGTGCCAGCAGCTTCGAACACAATGAAAAACTGTTTTTT.

The rearrangement uses TRBV13 and TRBJ1-2; D call uncertain. This CDR3 comprises 15 residues. V was clipped by 6 bases and J by 8 bases, with 22 bases between them. CDR1 is PRHDT, CDR2 FYEKMQ, per germline (reference sequence). In nucleotides, the CDR3 is TGTGCCAGCAGACTCTCCGCAACAGCGTTGAGGGGCTACACCTTC. Amino acids: CASRLSATALRGYTF.

The chain uses TRBV7-9 and TRBJ2-1, with D possibly TRBD1 on 7 matching bases. The length of the CDR3 is 16 residues. The germline CDR1 and CDR2 sequences are SEHNR and FQNEAQ (reference sequence). Between the trimmed V and J ends, which lost 5 bases and 6 bases, there was a span of 20 bases. The DNA for the CDR3 is TGTGCCAGCAGCCCCCGACTAGGGGGCGGGGTCAATGAGCAGTTCTTC. This translates into CASSPRLGGGVNEQFF. The variable domain in full, completed from reference TRBV7-9 and TRBJ2-1, reads DTGVSQNPRHKITKRGQNVTFRCDPISEHNRLYWYRQTLGQGPEFLTYFQNEAQLEKSRLLSDRFSAERPKGSFSTLEIQRTEQGDSAMYLCASSPRLGGGVNEQFFGPGTRLTVL.

V and J are TRBV29-1 and TRBJ2-1, with unresolved D. The germline V gene encodes CDR1 SQVTM and CDR2 ANQGSEA. This CDR3 comprises 11 residues. The ends were cut back, 4 bases at V and 2 bases at J, with 3 bases in the middle. In nucleotides, the CDR3 is TGCAGCGTTGGGGCCTACAATGAGCAGTTCTTC. Translating gives CSVGAYNEQFF.

The V call is TRBV28, the J call TRBJ1-5; D gene ambiguous. The V gene's germline CDR1 is MDHEN and CDR2 SYDVKM. Trimming took off 3 bases at V and 6 bases at J, with 12 bases between the two ends. The CDR3 consists of 14 residues. CDR3 DNA: TGTGCCAGCAGTTTGTTGTTGGGGAGTCAGCCCCAGCATTTT. Residues: CASSLLLGSQPQHF.

The rearrangement links TRBV15 to TRBJ1-4; D is possibly TRBD1 (6 bases). Germline V gives CDR1 LNHNV, CDR2 YYDKDF (reference sequence). This CDR3 has 14 amino acids. The V end lost 5 bases, the J end lost 0 bases, and 7 bases lay between the germline ends. CDR3 amino acids: CATSPGATNEKLFF. DNA of the CDR3: TGTGCCACCAGCCCAGGGGCAACTAATGAAAAACTGTTTTTT.

This rearrangement joins TRBV19 to TRBJ2-5; 11 bases are a match to TRBD2. The end of the DNA is better explained by TRBJ2-7, so the J call may be wrong. Germline V gene lookup returns CDR1 LNHDA and CDR2 SQIVND (reference sequence). The CDR3 has 15 residues. The CDR3 bases are TGTGCCAGTAGCGCCCTAGCGGGAGGTTCCTACGAGCAGTACTTC. Residues: CASSALAGGSYEQYF.

The chain joins TRBV5-4 to TRBJ2-5, with 7 bases aligning to TRBD1. CDR3 length: 13 amino acids. J lost 5 bases, V lost 4 bases, and 5 bases had no gene match. Looked up from germline, CDR1 is SGHNT and CDR2 is YYREEE (reference sequence). Written as DNA, the CDR3 is TGTGCCAGCAGCCGGGGACAGCGGGAGACCCAGTACTTC. Translating gives CASSRGQRETQYF.

V and J are TRBV27 and TRBJ2-2, with TRBD2 matching over 9 bases. This CDR3 spans 19 amino acids. With V trimmed by 3 bases and J by 4 bases, 15 bases remained unmatched. Germline values: CDR1 MNHEY, CDR2 SMNVEV (reference sequence). In nucleotides, the CDR3 is TGTGCCAGCAGTTTGCCGCAGGGTGCGGGGGGGGTGCGCACCGGGGAGCTGTTTTTT. This encodes CASSLPQGAGGVRTGELFF.

The genes are TRBV28 and TRBJ1-4; D possibly corresponds to TRBD1 (5 bases). CDR1 and CDR2 from the germline V gene are MDHEN and SYDVKM. The V gene lost 5 bases and the J gene lost 8 bases, with 12 bases spanning the gap. The CDR3 spans 13 residues. CDR3 residues: CASSARRGEKLFF. As DNA, the CDR3 is TGTGCCAGCAGTGCACGTCGGGGCGAAAAACTGTTTTTT. Combining the CDR3 with reference TRBV28 and TRBJ1-4 gives the whole variable domain DVKVTQSSRYLVKRTGEKVFLECVQDMDHENMFWYRQDPGLGLRLIYFSYDVKMKEKGDIPEGYSVSREKKERFSLILESASTNQTSMYLCASSARRGEKLFFGSGTQLSVL.

Only one count was recorded for this clone. V gene TRBV6-5 combines with J gene TRBJ2-2; possible D gene TRBD1, 5 bases. The CDR3 loop spans 13 amino acids. Trimming pared 7 bases from V and 1 base from J, leaving 7 bases between. The V gene's germline CDR1 is MNHEY and CDR2 SVGAGI. The CDR3 spells CASIRENTGELFF. CDR3 bases: TGTGCCAGCATCAGGGAGAACACCGGGGAGCTGTTTTTT.

The J gene is TRBJ1-6, the V gene TRBV5-4; TRBD1 aligns across 10 bases. The CDR3 extends over 17 amino acids. Per the germline V gene, CDR1 is SGHNT and CDR2 is YYREEE (reference sequence). The J segment lost 6 bases and the V segment lost 3 bases, leaving 9 bases of the junction unmatched. The CDR3 nucleotides read TGTGCCAGCAGCTCCTACTGGACAGGGGGACGTAATTCACCCCTCCACTTT. It yields the protein CASSSYWTGGRNSPLHF.

The CDR3 loop is CASTESYRGELFF. CDR3 coding DNA: TGTGCCAGTACCGAATCCTACAGGGGGGAGCTGTTTTTT. V and J are TRBV19 and TRBJ2-2; the D gene is possibly TRBD1 (5 bases). The CDR3 is made up of 13 amino acids. V dropped 7 bases and J dropped 8 bases, with 14 bases sitting between them. The germline CDR1 and CDR2 sequences are LNHDA and SQIVND (reference sequence).

The J gene is TRBJ2-7, the V gene TRBV4-3, with 8 bases fitting TRBD2. The V segment lost 0 bases and the J segment 3 bases; nucleotides outside the gene matches: 7. Germline V gives CDR1 LGHNA, CDR2 YSLEER. The CDR3 is 16 amino acids. The CDR3 coding sequence is TGCGCCAGCAGCCAAGATTTGACTAGCGCATACTACGAGCAGTACTTC. Protein product: CASSQDLTSAYYEQYF.

This chain uses TRBV27 with TRBJ2-1; possible D gene TRBD2, 6 bases. This CDR3 is 12 amino acids long. Germline CDR1 reads MNHEY; CDR2 reads SMNVEV (reference sequence). Trimming shortened V by 9 bases and J by 7 bases, and 13 bases separated the two germline ends. In DNA form, the CDR3 reads TGTGCCAGTGGCGGGGACCCAAATGAGCAGTTCTTC. Protein product: CASGGDPNEQFF.

The chain couples TRBV13 to TRBJ1-2; 8 positions agree with TRBD1. There are 15 residues in the CDR3. CDR1 and CDR2 (germline): PRHDT, FYEKMQ (reference sequence). V lost 4 bases to trimming and J lost 6 bases; unmatched junction nucleotides: 10. The CDR3 coding sequence is TGTGCCAGCAGCTACGGACAGGGAAGTCGAAATGGCTACACCTTC. Translating it yields CASSYGQGSRNGYTF. Looking up the rest from reference TRBV13 and TRBJ1-2 gives the full variable domain: AAGVIQSPRHLIKEKRETATLKCYPIPRHDTVYWYQQGPGQDPQFLISFYEKMQSDKGSIPDRFSAQQFSDYHSELNMSSLELGDSALYFCASSYGQGSRNGYTFGSGTRLTVV.